A single sample is the source of the 26 T cell receptor beta chains below, sequenced in a study of cytomegalovirus exposure and HLA in healthy donors. Vbeta (60) and Jbeta (13) primers were used in the PCR. Profiled with immunoSEQ multiplex PCR; TCRdb holds only in-frame clones, not every one. This table has about 150,000 clones, around four fifths appearing once. The sample taken for sequencing was PBMCs. Receptor source: a woman between 18 and 29 years old in good health and CMV-seronegative.

The gene calls are TRBV11-2 and TRBJ2-1, with a possible D match to TRBD1 (6 bases). The CDR3 contains 15 residues. Trimming pared 5 bases from V and 7 bases from J, leaving 18 bases between. Germline V CDR1 and CDR2: SGHAT, FQNNGV. DNA for the CDR3: TGTGCCAGCAGCGACTCACAGGGCCGCGGGAATGAGCAGTTCTTC. This translates into CASSDSQGRGNEQFF.

The V call is TRBV7-3, the J call TRBJ2-2, with 7 bases fitting TRBD1. The CDR3 is 16 amino acids. CDR1 and CDR2 from the germline V gene are SGHTA and FQGTGA. V shed 1 base and J 5 bases; nucleotides not matched to a gene: 7. The CDR3: CASSLMDRRITGELFF. The CDR3 DNA reads as TGTGCCAGCAGCTTAATGGACAGGAGAATTACCGGGGAGCTGTTTTTT.

The chain has TRBV27 and TRBJ1-5; D perhaps matches TRBD1 (6 bases). This CDR3 contains 14 residues. The germline gives CDR1 MNHEY, CDR2 SMNVEV (reference sequence). V dropped 5 bases and J dropped 3 bases, with 11 bases sitting between them. CDR3 loop: CASSGLGANQPQHF. The CDR3 DNA is TGTGCCAGCAGTGGGTTGGGGGCCAATCAGCCCCAGCATTTT.

The chain combines TRBV5-1 with TRBJ2-5; perhaps TRBD2 as D (7 bases). Germline CDR1 SGHRS, CDR2 YFSETQ. The V and J ends lost 0 bases and 1 base respectively, with 13 bases between them. The CDR3 spans 16 residues. The CDR3 is CASSLGGGAGQETQYF. The DNA for the CDR3 is TGCGCCAGCAGCTTGGGGGGGGGCGCGGGCCAAGAGACCCAGTACTTC.

The CDR3 DNA follows: TGTGCCAGCAGCTTTGGCGGGGGAACTGGGGCCAACGTCCTGACTTTC. Translating it yields CASSFGGGTGANVLTF. V gene TRBV5-4 combines with J gene TRBJ2-6, with 7 bases lining up with TRBD2. The V and J ends lost 2 bases and 2 bases, in that order; junction bases with no gene match: 4. CDR3 length equals 16 residues. CDR1 and CDR2 (germline): SGHNT, YYREEE (reference sequence).

This chain uses TRBV6-5 with TRBJ2-2, with TRBD1 matching 10 bases. Germline V CDR1 and CDR2: MNHEY, SVGAGI. Unmatched junction bases numbered 7, after V lost 11 bases and J lost 7 bases. The CDR3 extends over 13 amino acids. In nucleotides, the CDR3 is TGTGCCGCCCGGGACAGGGGAATCGGGGAGCTGTTTTTT. Amino acids: CAARDRGIGELFF.

The chain carries TRBV9 and TRBJ1-1, with TRBD1 as a possible D gene (5 bases). The CDR3 covers 14 residues. V gave up 3 bases and J gave up 3 bases, with 12 bases separating them. CDR1 and CDR2 (germline): SGDLS, YYNGEE. For the CDR3, the DNA is TGTGCCAGCAGCGCTAGGGGTGCGGACACTGAAGCTTTCTTT. It specifies CASSARGADTEAFF.

The chain uses TRBV19 and TRBJ1-6; 9 bases line up with TRBD1. The CDR3 has 14 amino acids. The ends lost 7 bases at V and 10 bases at J; junction bases unmatched: 8. Germline V gives CDR1 LNHDA, CDR2 SQIVND (reference sequence). The CDR3 DNA is TGTGCCAGTAAAGTAGACAGGGGGAACTCACCCCTCCACTTT. Translation: CASKVDRGNSPLHF.

The chain links TRBV28 to TRBJ2-3; D uncertain. Germline loops: CDR1 MDHEN, CDR2 SYDVKM. V shed 5 bases and J shed 4 bases, with 16 bases lying between them. This CDR3 comprises 15 residues. CDR3 in amino acids: CASSQATRWADTQYF. CDR3 nucleotides: TGTGCCAGCAGTCAGGCTACCCGGTGGGCAGATACGCAGTATTTT.

CDR3 coding DNA: TGTGCCAGTAACTTCGGACAGGTGAACACCGGGGAGCTGTTTTTT. Translation gives CASNFGQVNTGELFF. The gene calls are TRBV19 and TRBJ2-2; 7 nucleotides match TRBD1. With 7 bases clipped from V and 1 base from J, the junction kept 6 bases outside the gene matches. The CDR3 sequence is 15 residues long. Germline values: CDR1 LNHDA, CDR2 SQIVND (reference sequence).

About this clone: At one end the junction does not follow the germline gene, possibly because of a read error. CDR3 loop: CSSSLVFGTVEGYTF. Written as DNA, the CDR3 is TGTTCCAGCAGCTTAGTATTCGGGACAGTAGAAGGCTACACCTTC. The chain links TRBV7-9 to TRBJ1-2; 7 nucleotides line up with TRBD1. There are 15 residues in the CDR3. Germline loops: CDR1 SEHNR, CDR2 FQNEAQ (reference sequence).

This clone turned up a few times. The chain joins TRBV9 to TRBJ1-1; D is possibly TRBD1 (6 bases). Per the germline V gene, CDR1 is SGDLS and CDR2 is YYNGEE. The CDR3 runs 14 residues. The germline V and J ends were trimmed by 3 bases and 1 base, with 10 bases remaining between them. The CDR3 DNA follows: TGTGCCAGCAGCGATAGGGGGGGGAACACTGAAGCTTTCTTT. Translating gives CASSDRGGNTEAFF.

The chain links TRBV15 to TRBJ1-1; D is undetermined. Trimming left V 0 bases short and J 5 bases short, with 16 bases between. This CDR3 has 16 amino acids. Germline loops: CDR1 LNHNV, CDR2 YYDKDF (reference sequence). The CDR3 DNA follows: TGTGCCACCAGCAGAGATCATTCGGGGTTGGGGACTGAAGCTTTCTTT. Its protein product is CATSRDHSGLGTEAFF.

The chain has TRBV10-2 and TRBJ2-5; D perhaps matches TRBD1 (6 bases). Germline CDR1 is WSHSY and CDR2 is SAAADI. This CDR3 has 15 residues. V dropped 8 bases and J dropped 11 bases, with 27 bases sitting between them. CDR3 nucleotides: TGCGCCAGCGAGCGAAGTAGGCCAGGGGTTTGGGAGCAGTACTTC. Encoded protein: CASERSRPGVWEQYF.

The V call is TRBV18, the J call TRBJ1-1; 7 bases match TRBD1. This CDR3 has 14 amino acids. Germline-derived CDR1 and CDR2 are KGHSH and LQKENI. The ends lost 2 bases at V and 7 bases at J; junction bases unmatched: 7. As DNA, the CDR3 is TGTGCCAGCTCACCAACCGGGACAGCCTTTGAAGCTTTCTTT. Translated, it gives CASSPTGTAFEAFF.

The chain links TRBV30 to TRBJ1-4; 12 bases line up with TRBD1. CDR3 length: 15 amino acids. The germline V gene encodes CDR1 GTSNPN and CDR2 SVGIG (reference sequence). V gave up 7 bases and J gave up 7 bases; unmatched junction bases: 10. This chain's CDR3 is CALTGQGAGGEKLFF. CDR3 nucleotides: TGTGCCTTGACGGGACAGGGGGCTGGTGGTGAAAAACTGTTTTTT.

V gene TRBV6-6 combines with J gene TRBJ2-7; D gene unclear. Germline CDR1 and CDR2: MNHNY and SVGAGI (reference sequence). The CDR3 is made up of 12 amino acids. The V end was cut by 5 bases, the J end by 1 base, with 6 bases between. The CDR3 DNA reads as TGTGCCAGCAGTACGGGTTCCTACGAGCAGTACTTC. This codes for CASSTGSYEQYF.

DNA of the CDR3: TGTGCCAGTAGTATATATGGGAGGGGGAGAGTGAACACTGAAGCTTTCTTT. It yields the protein CASSIYGRGRVNTEAFF. The V gene is TRBV19, the J gene TRBJ1-1; possible D gene TRBD1, 6 bases. V lost 2 bases, J lost 0 bases, and 16 bases lay in between. The germline V gene encodes CDR1 LNHDA and CDR2 SQIVND (reference sequence). This CDR3 contains 17 residues.

The V call is TRBV10-3, the J call TRBJ1-1; D remains unclear. Deletions cut 2 bases from V and 1 base from J, with 5 bases between. Germline values: CDR1 ENHRY, CDR2 SYGVKD. CDR3 length: 13 residues. The CDR3: CAISEPRNTEAFF. DNA of the CDR3: TGTGCCATCAGTGAGCCCAGGAACACTGAAGCTTTCTTT.

The chain recombines TRBV6-5 with TRBJ1-1; D is undetermined. The germline V and J ends were trimmed by 2 bases and 0 bases, with 4 bases remaining between them. This CDR3 is 13 amino acids long. The V gene's germline CDR1 is MNHEY and CDR2 SVGAGI. The chain's CDR3 is CASSYSMNTEAFF. DNA for the CDR3: TGTGCCAGCAGTTACAGCATGAACACTGAAGCTTTCTTT.

The V and J genes are TRBV4-1 and TRBJ1-2; D possibly corresponds to TRBD1 (6 bases). This CDR3 is 16 amino acids long. The germline gives CDR1 MGHRA, CDR2 YSYEKL. Between the trimmed V and J ends, which lost 0 bases and 0 bases, there was a span of 11 bases. The CDR3 sequence: CASSQDSRTANYGYTF. The CDR3 DNA is TGCGCCAGCAGCCAAGATAGCCGGACAGCTAACTATGGCTACACCTTC.

CDR3 sequence reads: CASSLEGREETQYF. CDR3 bases: TGCGCCAGCAGCTTGGAAGGCAGGGAAGAGACCCAGTACTTC. The chain is built from TRBV5-1 and TRBJ2-5, with D possibly matching TRBD1 (5 bases). Trimming left V 0 bases short and J 3 bases short, with 9 bases between. The CDR3 sequence is 14 residues long. Germline lookup yields CDR1 SGHRS and CDR2 YFSETQ. The full variable domain, completed using reference TRBV5-1 and TRBJ2-5, is KAGVTQTPRYLIKTRGQQVTLSCSPISGHRSVSWYQQTPGQGLQFLFEYFSETQRNKGNFPGRFSGRQFSNSRSEMNVSTLELGDSALYLCASSLEGREETQYFGPGTRLLVL.

The chain has TRBV18 and TRBJ2-7, with TRBD1 matching 9 bases. The CDR3 contains 16 residues. Germline V gene data show CDR1 as KGHSH and CDR2 as LQKENI. V dropped 2 bases and J dropped 2; count of bases not matched to a gene: 7. CDR3 loop: CASSPSGQGIPYEQYF. The CDR3 DNA follows: TGTGCCAGCTCACCATCAGGACAGGGGATTCCCTACGAGCAGTACTTC.

CDR3 protein: CASSPGQGRRGYTF. The CDR3 DNA sequence: TGTGCCAGCAGCCCGGGACAGGGCCGAAGGGGCTACACCTTC. The chain combines TRBV25-1 with TRBJ1-2, with 9 bases lining up with TRBD1. The CDR3 is 14 amino acids. V shed 6 bases and J 8 bases; nucleotides not matched to a gene: 10. The germline V gene has CDR1 MGHDK and CDR2 SYGVNS.

This clone was detected only once. This chain uses TRBV6-5 with TRBJ2-7, with 8 bases aligning to TRBD2. CDR3 length: 11 residues. V gave up 7 bases and J gave up 12 bases; unmatched junction bases: 8. CDR1 MNHEY and CDR2 SVGAGI come from the germline V gene. This CDR3 reads CASKEGAGGYF. In DNA, the CDR3 is TGTGCCAGCAAAGAGGGCGCGGGAGGGTACTTC.

The chain joins TRBV6-6 to TRBJ2-5, with a weak D call TRBD1 (6 bases). V lost 6 bases, J lost 4 bases, and 21 bases lay in between. The CDR3 runs 16 residues. Looked up from germline, CDR1 is MNHNY and CDR2 is SVGAGI (reference sequence). The CDR3 coding sequence is TGTGCCAGCAGCCCCCCCGGCAGGGGTGGTGGAGAGACCCAGTACTTC. The encoded protein is CASSPPGRGGGETQYF.